Following are 27 T cell receptor beta chains from one sample sequenced in a study of T cells after yellow fever vaccination. TCRdb reprocessed the 5' RACE reads with MiXCR, giving one entry per CDR3 protein. Of fewer than 400,000 distinct CDR3 sequences listed, more than 5.5% are singletons. The sample was PBMCs, taken 5 days after the yellow fever booster vaccination. These receptors were collected from a young man who received the YFV17D yellow fever vaccine.

The V gene is TRBV21-1, the J gene TRBJ2-3; the D segment call TRBD2 is taken from the table without a DNA check. TRBV21-1 is listed as a pseudogene. The CDR3 is 16 amino acids. CDR3 region: CASSKEVAASTDTQYF. For the CDR3, the DNA is TGTGCCAGCAGCAAAGAGGTAGCGGCAAGCACAGATACGCAGTATTTT.

This chain connects TRBV7-2 to TRBJ2-1; D might be TRBD2 (5 bases). This CDR3 comprises 12 residues. V lost 5 bases, J lost 9 bases, and 11 bases lay in between. Germline CDR1 is SGHTA and CDR2 is FQGNSA. CDR3 nucleotides: TGTGCCAGCAGCCCACCGGCGGGTGAGCAGTTCTTC. Amino acids: CASSPPAGEQFF.

The chain couples TRBV18 to TRBJ2-7; D gene unclear. In germline, CDR1 is KGHSH, CDR2 LQKENI. The V end was cut by 2 bases, the J end by 2 bases, with 7 bases between. The CDR3 has 13 amino acids. The CDR3 reads CASSPDGTYEQYF. In DNA form, the CDR3 reads TGTGCCAGCTCACCAGACGGAACCTACGAGCAGTACTTC.

The sample holds many counts of this clonotype. V is TRBV20-1 and J is TRBJ2-2; D gene ambiguous. The germline V and J ends were trimmed by 5 bases and 4 bases, with 11 bases remaining between them. Germline CDR1 DFQATT, CDR2 SNEGSKA (reference sequence). The CDR3 is 13 residues long. The CDR3 sequence: CSAPDTTTGELFF. The DNA of the CDR3 is TGCAGTGCTCCTGACACAACCACCGGGGAGCTGTTTTTT.

There are a few counts of this clonotype. This sequence joins TRBV20-1 and TRBJ2-7; 9 positions agree with TRBD1. The CDR3 extends over 15 amino acids. Germline V gives CDR1 DFQATT, CDR2 SNEGSKA (reference sequence). The V and J ends lost 0 bases and 4 bases, in that order; junction bases with no gene match: 7. The CDR3 nucleotides read TGCAGTGCTAGAGATCTGGGACAGGGAAAGTACGAGCAGTACTTC. It specifies CSARDLGQGKYEQYF.

The table lists this clonotype with many counts. The chain combines TRBV27 with TRBJ1-6; TRBD1 aligns across 7 bases. The CDR3 spans 13 residues. Germline lookup yields CDR1 MNHEY and CDR2 SMNVEV (reference sequence). Losses at the gene ends were 8 bases for V and 13 bases for J; bases not matched to a gene: 11. The CDR3 DNA reads as TGTGCCAGCCACGGGACAGACCTATTGCCCCTCCACTTT. Translated: CASHGTDLLPLHF.

The chain couples TRBV29-1 to TRBJ2-7, with D maybe TRBD1 (11 bases). The V gene's germline CDR1 is SQVTM and CDR2 ANQGSEA. The germline V and J ends were trimmed by 5 bases and 3 bases, with 23 bases remaining between them. The length of the CDR3 is 16 residues. As DNA, the CDR3 is TGCAGCGTTCAGGACAGGGGGCTAGCGGGAGTCTACGAGCAGTACTTC. Encoded protein: CSVQDRGLAGVYEQYF.

This clonotype was seen repeatedly, ten times or more. The DNA for the CDR3 is TGCGCCAGCAGCCAAGATCTGACCGTAACAGGCCATGAGCAGTTCTTC. Protein: CASSQDLTVTGHEQFF. The chain couples TRBV4-3 to TRBJ2-1, with D tentatively TRBD1 (5 bases). Germline V gene data show CDR1 as LGHNA and CDR2 as YSLEER. The germline V and J ends were trimmed by 0 bases and 8 bases, with 17 bases remaining between them. The CDR3 length is 16 residues.

This chain connects TRBV20-1 to TRBJ1-2; D not resolved. Germline lookup yields CDR1 DFQATT and CDR2 SNEGSKA (reference sequence). V was pared by 3 bases and J by 7 bases, with 15 bases between. The CDR3 is made up of 13 amino acids. The CDR3 nucleotides are TGCAGTGCTAGCGACTTATGGCGAGGTGGCTACACCTTC. Amino acid sequence: CSASDLWRGGYTF.

This clonotype was counted at least ten times. The junction departs from germline at one end; a sequencing error may be responsible. J is TRBJ2-7 and V is TRBV7-7; D is unresolved. CDR1 and CDR2 (germline): SSHAT, FNYEAQ (reference sequence). The CDR3 is 15 residues long. CDR3 DNA sequence: TGTGCTAGCAGCTTAGCTAATCGGATCTCCTACGAGCAGTACTTC. Protein product: CASSLANRISYEQYF.

This clonotype was seen only a few times. This chain connects TRBV7-2 to TRBJ2-5, with D perhaps matching TRBD2 (6 bases). V lost 6 bases and J lost 7, with 18 bases in between. The CDR3 covers 14 residues. Germline values: CDR1 SGHTA, CDR2 FQGNSA. Here the CDR3 DNA reads TGTGCCAGCAGACGCGGGGATTGGGAAGGGACCCAGTACTTC. Protein sequence: CASRRGDWEGTQYF.

This clonotype was detected only a few times. The rearrangement joins TRBV20-1 to TRBJ2-1, with D unclear. The germline V gene encodes CDR1 DFQATT and CDR2 SNEGSKA (reference sequence). With 3 bases removed from V and 1 base from J, the gap between germline ends came to 4 bases. CDR3 length equals 12 residues. CDR3 region: CSARESYNEQFF. For the CDR3, the DNA is TGCAGTGCTAGGGAATCCTACAATGAGCAGTTCTTC.

The sample holds many counts of this clonotype. The chain links TRBV20-1 to TRBJ2-7, with 11 positions matching TRBD2. The CDR3 is 15 residues long. Germline CDR1 reads DFQATT; CDR2 reads SNEGSKA (reference sequence). In DNA, the CDR3 is TGCTCCGCTAGGGATACTAGCGGGAGAAGCTACGAGCAGTACTTC. This encodes CSARDTSGRSYEQYF.

A few counts support this clonotype. V usage is TRBV20-1 and J usage is TRBJ2-7; D ambiguous. CDR3 length: 14 residues. Trimming shortened V by 0 bases and J by 3 bases, and 12 bases separated the two germline ends. The V gene's germline CDR1 is DFQATT and CDR2 SNEGSKA (reference sequence). CDR3 bases: TGCAGTGCTAGAGATGTCTCCGGTGGCTACGAGCAGTACTTC. It encodes CSARDVSGGYEQYF.

This clonotype is a singleton in its sample. A much larger clone lies a single base off, so this may be a read error. The missing conserved phenylalanine or tryptophan at the end of this CDR3 makes a read error likely. This chain links TRBV20-1 with TRBJ2-2, with 12 bases lining up with TRBD2. The CDR3 runs 14 residues. The junction had 2 bases not matched to a gene; V was cut back by 3 bases and J by 6 bases. The germline gives CDR1 DFQATT, CDR2 SNEGSKA (reference sequence). CDR3 sequence (DNA): TGCAGTGCTAGCAGACTAGCGGGAGCCGGGGAGCTGTTTTCT. Translating it yields CSASRLAGAGELFS.

V and J are TRBV21-1 and TRBJ2-7; TRBD1 is the table's D call, not checked against the DNA. TRBV21-1 is an annotated pseudogene. This CDR3 is 14 amino acids long. The CDR3 reads CASSKNRVAYEQYF. The CDR3 nucleotides are TGTGCCAGCAGCAAAAACAGGGTAGCCTACGAGCAGTACTTC.

This clonotype was seen a few times. V usage is TRBV3-1 and J usage is TRBJ2-6, with D uncertain. The CDR3 contains 14 residues. The V and J ends lost 8 bases and 0 bases respectively, with 8 bases between them. Germline assignment: CDR1 LGHDT and CDR2 YNNKEL (reference sequence). The CDR3 is CASGEGSGANVLTF. CDR3 in DNA: TGTGCCAGCGGGGAAGGCTCTGGGGCCAACGTCCTGACTTTC.

This clonotype has a count of ten or more. The chain couples TRBV7-9 to TRBJ2-7; D ambiguous. The CDR3 length is 14 residues. Trimming cost V 3 bases and J 4 bases, with 13 bases left between them. CDR1 is SEHNR and CDR2 is FQNEAQ in the germline V gene (reference sequence). For the CDR3, the DNA is TGTGCCAGCAGCTTTCCTCCCCCCCCTTACGAGCAGTACTTC. This sequence encodes CASSFPPPPYEQYF. The full variable domain, rest sourced from reference TRBV7-9 and TRBJ2-7, is DTGVSQNPRHKITKRGQNVTFRCDPISEHNRLYWYRQTLGQGPEFLTYFQNEAQLEKSRLLSDRFSAERPKGSFSTLEIQRTEQGDSAMYLCASSFPPPPYEQYFGPGTRLTVT.

This clonotype was detected many times. The gene calls are TRBV7-8 and TRBJ2-1, with 11 bases that match TRBD2. The trim removed 5 bases at V and 0 bases at J, leaving 6 bases unmatched. The V gene's germline CDR1 is SGHVS and CDR2 FQNEAQ. The CDR3 sequence is 17 residues long. The CDR3 nucleotides are TGTGCCAGCAGCGCAAGGCTAGCGGGAGGCTCCTACAATGAGCAGTTCTTC. Protein product: CASSARLAGGSYNEQFF.

This clonotype was recorded many times. The rearrangement joins TRBV5-5 to TRBJ2-3; tentatively, D is TRBD2 (5 bases). V was trimmed by 1 base and J by 4 bases, leaving 10 bases between them. CDR3 size: 14 residues. Germline loops: CDR1 SGHKS, CDR2 YYEKEE (reference sequence). The CDR3 sequence: CASSLTRQADTQYF. Here the CDR3 DNA reads TGTGCCAGCAGCTTGACTAGGCAGGCAGATACGCAGTATTTT. Full variable domain (rest looked up from reference TRBV5-5 and TRBJ2-3): DAGVTQSPTHLIKTRGQQVTLRCSPISGHKSVSWYQQVLGQGPQFIFQYYEKEERGRGNFPDRFSARQFPNYSSELNVNALLLGDSALYLCASSLTRQADTQYFGPGTRLTVL.

This clonotype has only a few counts. This chain connects TRBV6-5 to TRBJ1-4; maybe TRBD1 (5 bases). The CDR3 extends over 17 amino acids. CDR1 is MNHEY, CDR2 SVGAGI, per germline. V dropped 0 bases and J dropped 8 bases, with 19 bases sitting between them. CDR3 bases: TGTGCCAGCAGTTACTCACTCACCAACAGGAGGGTGGAAAAACTGTTTTTT. Encoded protein: CASSYSLTNRRVEKLFF.

There are a few counts of this clonotype. The genes are TRBV20-1 and TRBJ1-6, with D unclear. V lost 1 base to trimming and J lost 9 bases, with 16 bases between them. In germline, CDR1 is DFQATT, CDR2 SNEGSKA (reference sequence). The CDR3 spans 15 residues. CDR3 region: CSARVPGKSGSPLHF. The CDR3 nucleotides read TGCAGTGCTAGAGTGCCCGGGAAGAGTGGTTCACCCCTCCACTTT.

There are a few counts of this clonotype. This chain connects TRBV21-1 to TRBJ2-1; the D call in the table, TRBD2, was not verified against the DNA. TRBV21-1 is a pseudogene. This CDR3 is built from 16 residues. The CDR3 region has the DNA TGTGCCAGCAGCTACACGGGAAGCGGGACTTGGAATGAGCAGTTCTTC. This translates into CASSYTGSGTWNEQFF.

There are many counts of this clonotype. This sequence joins TRBV7-2 and TRBJ1-3, with 7 positions matching TRBD1. The junction had 9 bases not matched to a gene; V was cut back by 3 bases and J by 4 bases. In germline, CDR1 is SGHTA, CDR2 FQGNSA. This CDR3 has 16 residues. CDR3 protein: CASSFGTALSGNTIYF. Here the CDR3 DNA reads TGTGCCAGCAGCTTCGGGACAGCCTTATCGGGAAACACCATATATTTT.

On this clonotype itself: One end of the junction is discordant with germline, which a read error may explain. The chain combines TRBV29-1 with TRBJ2-1, with 8 bases aligning to TRBD2. The CDR3 sequence is 8 residues long. The germline CDR1 and CDR2 sequences are SQVTM and ANQGSEA. This CDR3 reads CSPGGRLF. The CDR3, as DNA: TGCAGCCCGGGAGGGAGGCTCTTC.

The chain combines TRBV5-1 with TRBJ2-1; TRBD2 matches 7 bases. V shed 4 bases and J 9 bases; nucleotides not matched to a gene: 16. Germline lookup yields CDR1 SGHRS and CDR2 YFSETQ. There are 16 residues in the CDR3. CDR3 residues: CASSIMTSSPSGEQFF. CDR3 DNA sequence: TGCGCCAGCAGCATAATGACTAGCTCCCCCTCCGGTGAGCAGTTCTTC. Filled out from reference TRBV5-1 and TRBJ2-1, the complete variable domain reads KAGVTQTPRYLIKTRGQQVTLSCSPISGHRSVSWYQQTPGQGLQFLFEYFSETQRNKGNFPGRFSGRQFSNSRSEMNVSTLELGDSALYLCASSIMTSSPSGEQFFGPGTRLTVL.

The rearrangement uses TRBV7-6 and TRBJ2-1; D unclear. Trimming took off 5 bases at V and 9 bases at J, with 14 bases between the two ends. The CDR3 consists of 13 residues. Per the germline V gene, CDR1 is SGHVS and CDR2 is FNYEAQ. The CDR3 sequence is CASSEGLAVEQFF. CDR3 nucleotides: TGTGCCAGCAGCGAAGGATTAGCCGTTGAGCAGTTCTTC.